The 19 T cell receptor beta chains given below trace back to one sample, sequenced in a study of vaccination and CD4 T cells after COVID-19. The antigens these receptors bind are not known. The treatment: roughly 10-day PBMC culture with coronavirus spike peptide pools or control peptides (ViraFEST assay). Sequence data for DNA of cultured CD4+ T cells were generated by the Oncomine TCR Beta short-read assay. TCRdb recomputed calls from the PCR reads with MiXCR, one row per CDR3 protein. The table includes about 20,000 distinct CDR3 sequences, roughly two fifths detected once. The source material was CD4+ T cells from blood, cultured in vitro, sampled after SARS-CoV-2 vaccination. These receptors came from a human donor who had recovered from COVID-19.

The chain joins TRBV12-3 or TRBV12-4 to TRBJ1-2, with D unresolved. This CDR3 has 13 residues. Between the trimmed V and J ends, which lost 9 bases and 4 bases, there was a span of 15 bases. CDR3 amino acids: CASAGGNSYGYTF. The CDR3, as DNA: TGTGCCAGTGCCGGCGGTAATTCCTATGGCTACACCTTC.

This clonotype was recorded a few times. V and J are TRBV28 and TRBJ1-5; 7 bases align to TRBD1. In germline, CDR1 is MDHEN, CDR2 SYDVKM. The CDR3 has 16 amino acids. The ends lost 3 bases at V and 5 bases at J; junction bases unmatched: 10. CDR3 in amino acids: CASSLGRGQVDQPQHF. The CDR3 DNA reads as TGTGCCAGCAGTTTGGGGAGGGGGCAAGTCGATCAGCCCCAGCATTTT. Together with reference TRBV28 and TRBJ1-5, the CDR3 gives the full variable domain: DVKVTQSSRYLVKRTGEKVFLECVQDMDHENMFWYRQDPGLGLRLIYFSYDVKMKEKGDIPEGYSVSREKKERFSLILESASTNQTSMYLCASSLGRGQVDQPQHFGDGTRLSIL.

The chain employs TRBV7-9 and TRBJ1-5, with 9 positions matching TRBD1. V lost 5 bases, J lost 8 bases, and 13 bases stayed unmatched. The germline V gene has CDR1 SEHNR and CDR2 FQNEAQ (reference sequence). The CDR3 runs to 16 residues. CDR3: CASSAPGQGKVEPQHF. The CDR3 DNA reads as TGTGCCAGCAGCGCTCCGGGACAGGGTAAGGTGGAGCCCCAGCATTTT.

This sequence joins TRBV27 and TRBJ2-3; 9 nucleotides agree with TRBD2. The CDR3 consists of 15 residues. The germline V gene encodes CDR1 MNHEY and CDR2 SMNVEV (reference sequence). Unmatched junction bases numbered 10, after V lost 6 bases and J lost 6 bases. Here the CDR3 DNA reads TGTGCCAGCAGGTTAACTAGCGGGTGGTTTGATACGCAGTATTTT. It specifies CASRLTSGWFDTQYF.

This clonotype was observed a handful of times. The gene calls are TRBV7-8 and TRBJ2-7, with 9 bases that match TRBD1. The CDR3 has 15 residues. Germline V gene data show CDR1 as SGHVS and CDR2 as FQNEAQ. The V segment lost 0 bases and the J segment 3 bases; nucleotides outside the gene matches: 3. For the CDR3, the DNA is TGTGCCAGCAGCTTAGCGCTGGGACAGGGCTACGAGCAGTACTTC. Translation gives CASSLALGQGYEQYF.

This clonotype has more than one count but fewer than ten. V is TRBV7-2 and J is TRBJ1-2; a weak D match, TRBD1 (5 bases). V was pared by 4 bases and J by 7 bases, with 16 bases between. Germline assignment: CDR1 SGHTA and CDR2 FQGNSA. This CDR3 has 14 amino acids. DNA for the CDR3: TGTGCCAGCAGCTATACGACCGGGGCGAGTGGCTACACCTTC. It specifies CASSYTTGASGYTF.

This clonotype was seen more than once but under ten times. The chain is built from TRBV12-3 or TRBV12-4 and TRBJ1-1; TRBD1 matches 8 bases. V gave up 6 bases and J gave up 5 bases; unmatched junction bases: 11. This CDR3 has 15 amino acids. CDR3 coding DNA: TGTGCCAGCAGCCGCGGACAGGGTGAAGGGACTGAAGCTTTCTTT. It translates to CASSRGQGEGTEAFF.

The rearrangement links TRBV11-2 to TRBJ1-3, with a tentative D call TRBD1 (5 bases). The CDR3 contains 13 residues. The ends were cut back, 4 bases at V and 8 bases at J, with 12 bases in the middle. The germline CDR1 and CDR2 sequences are SGHAT and FQNNGV. In DNA form, the CDR3 reads TGTGCCAGCAGCTCCGCGGGGGGACACACCATATATTTT. This codes for CASSSAGGHTIYF.

The genes are TRBV6-2 or TRBV6-3 and TRBJ2-1; a weak D match, TRBD1 (5 bases). V gave up 6 bases and J gave up 0 bases, with 15 bases separating them. The CDR3 length is 16 residues. Per germline, CDR1 MNHEY and CDR2 SVGEGT. In nucleotides, the CDR3 is TGTGCCAGCAGAACAGACAGTTCTCGCTCCTACAATGAGCAGTTCTTC. Protein: CASRTDSSRSYNEQFF.

This clonotype rates as medium-sized (0.01 to 0.1%). The rearrangement joins TRBV20-1 to TRBJ1-5; D is perhaps TRBD1 (5 bases). Looked up from germline, CDR1 is DFQATT and CDR2 is SNEGSKA (reference sequence). The CDR3 spans 16 residues. V shed 0 bases and J shed 0 bases, with 12 bases lying between them. The CDR3 loop reads CSARDDGHFSNQPQHF. Here the CDR3 DNA reads TGCAGTGCTAGAGACGATGGACACTTTAGCAATCAGCCCCAGCATTTT.

The chain recombines TRBV15 with TRBJ2-2; D not certain. This CDR3 has 14 amino acids. With 5 bases removed from V and 7 bases from J, the gap between germline ends came to 14 bases. CDR1 is LNHNV, CDR2 YYDKDF, per germline (reference sequence). CDR3 sequence reads: CATSVIRESGELFF. The CDR3 DNA is TGTGCCACCAGCGTAATAAGGGAAAGCGGGGAGCTGTTTTTT.

This clonotype appeared a few times. The V call is TRBV6-1, the J call TRBJ2-7; D perhaps matches TRBD2 (7 bases). The CDR3 has 13 amino acids. Trimming left V 6 bases short and J 3 bases short, with 12 bases between. Germline V gives CDR1 MNHNS, CDR2 SASEGT. The CDR3 protein is CASRPGGLYEQYF. The CDR3 region has the DNA TGTGCCAGCAGACCCGGGGGGCTCTACGAGCAGTACTTC.

The V and J genes are TRBV28 and TRBJ1-4; a weak D match, TRBD1 (5 bases). Germline CDR1 and CDR2: MDHEN and SYDVKM. CDR3 size: 14 residues. V shed 2 bases and J shed 12 bases, with 16 bases lying between them. In nucleotides, the CDR3 is TGTGCCAGCAGTTTAGGGGGGGGTATAGGGGAACTGTTTTTT. Translating it yields CASSLGGGIGELFF.

This clonotype came up a few times. The chain has TRBV24-1 and TRBJ2-7; 9 bases fit TRBD2. The V gene's germline CDR1 is KGHDR and CDR2 SFDVKD. The CDR3 is 16 residues long. V shed 4 bases, J shed 0 bases, and the junction held 6 bases outside the gene matches. Here the CDR3 reads CATSDPGAGGSYEQYF. DNA for the CDR3: TGTGCCACCAGTGACCCTGGAGCGGGGGGCTCCTACGAGCAGTACTTC.

The chain links TRBV11-2 to TRBJ2-7, with D possibly matching TRBD1 (7 bases). This CDR3 has 16 amino acids. CDR1 is SGHAT and CDR2 is FQNNGV in the germline V gene. V was shortened by 6 bases and J by 0 bases, with 18 bases between the two germline ends. The CDR3 reads CASSRQAGGSSYEQYF. The CDR3 DNA reads TGTGCCAGCAGTCGTCAAGCAGGGGGGAGCTCCTACGAGCAGTACTTC.

The chain is built from TRBV7-2 and TRBJ2-5; TRBD2 aligns across 9 bases. Per the germline V gene, CDR1 is SGHTA and CDR2 is FQGNSA. This CDR3 spans 16 amino acids. With 5 bases clipped from V and 5 bases from J, the junction kept 12 bases outside the gene matches. The CDR3: CASSRDLSGRRETQYF. CDR3 DNA sequence: TGTGCCAGCAGCCGTGATTTGAGCGGGAGGAGGGAGACCCAGTACTTC.

CDR3 DNA: TGCAGTGCTAGTCGGTTTAACTATGGCTACACCTTC. This gives the protein CSASRFNYGYTF. The chain couples TRBV20-1 to TRBJ1-2, with no clear D. The CDR3 has 12 residues. Per the germline V gene, CDR1 is DFQATT and CDR2 is SNEGSKA (reference sequence). V was clipped by 3 bases and J by 1 base, with 6 bases between them.

This clonotype was detected only a few times. The chain links TRBV24-1 to TRBJ1-5; D not certain. Trimming took off 5 bases at V and 1 base at J, with 5 bases between the two ends. This CDR3 comprises 13 residues. The germline V gene has CDR1 KGHDR and CDR2 SFDVKD. CDR3 sequence (DNA): TGTGCCACCAGTGCCAGAAGCAATCAGCCCCAGCATTTT. Its protein is CATSARSNQPQHF.

This sequence joins TRBV24-1 and TRBJ2-3, with D unclear. Looked up from germline, CDR1 is KGHDR and CDR2 is SFDVKD. The CDR3 is 13 amino acids. The V end was cut by 5 bases, the J end by 9 bases, with 14 bases between. This chain's CDR3 is CATSGQSTGTQYF. As DNA, the CDR3 is TGTGCCACCAGTGGCCAGTCTACGGGCACGCAGTATTTT.